The 18 T cell receptor beta chains given below trace back to one sample, sequenced in a study of CD8 T cells in Susac syndrome. With random hexamers, reverse transcription was performed on about 0.5 to 1 ug of RNA. TCRdb independently ran MiXCR on the immunoSEQ multiplex PCR reads; one entry per CDR3 protein. This sample has approximately 170,000 distinct CDR3 sequences, with 92% found just once. Input material: CD4+ T cells from PBMCs. These receptors came from a human donor in good health.

V usage is TRBV9 and J usage is TRBJ2-5, with D possibly TRBD2 on 6 matching bases. V shed 3 bases and J shed 2 bases, with 14 bases lying between them. The CDR3 is 15 residues long. Germline CDR1 and CDR2: SGDLS and YYNGEE. The CDR3 here is CASSARALAQETQYF. In DNA form, the CDR3 reads TGTGCCAGCAGCGCGAGGGCACTAGCTCAAGAGACCCAGTACTTC.

The rearrangement uses TRBV6-5 and TRBJ1-5; D not resolved. V gave up 2 bases and J gave up 6 bases, with 8 bases separating them. Germline-derived CDR1 and CDR2 are MNHEY and SVGAGI. CDR3 length equals 13 residues. The CDR3 loop is CASSYGHFQPQHF. The DNA of the CDR3 is TGTGCCAGCAGTTACGGCCATTTTCAGCCCCAGCATTTT.

V usage is TRBV28 and J usage is TRBJ2-3; D call uncertain. Trimming pared 4 bases from V and 4 bases from J, leaving 12 bases between. The CDR3 is 14 amino acids. The germline gives CDR1 MDHEN, CDR2 SYDVKM. CDR3 protein: CASSSSSLPDTQYF. Written as DNA, the CDR3 is TGTGCCAGCAGTTCGAGCAGTCTCCCAGATACGCAGTATTTT.

This clonotype appeared a few times. The CDR3 reads CASRGQVSTDTQYF. The CDR3 nucleotides read TGTGCCAGCCGGGGACAGGTTAGCACAGATACGCAGTATTTT. This chain joins TRBV28 and TRBJ2-3, with 8 bases matching TRBD1. Unmatched junction bases numbered 4, after V lost 8 bases and J lost 0 bases. The CDR3 has 14 amino acids. Per germline, CDR1 MDHEN and CDR2 SYDVKM.

This clonotype was observed a single time. The V call is TRBV6-5, the J call TRBJ2-2; D is tentatively TRBD1 or TRBD2 (5 bases each). This CDR3 is 11 amino acids long. Germline CDR1 MNHEY, CDR2 SVGAGI. With 10 bases removed from V and 4 bases from J, the gap between germline ends came to 7 bases. The DNA of the CDR3 is TGTGCCACTGGGGGCACCGGGGAGCTGTTTTTT. This encodes CATGGTGELFF.

The chain couples TRBV7-6 to TRBJ1-4; 9 bases map to TRBD1. J gave up 8 bases and V 5 bases, and 9 bases lay outside the gene matches. CDR3 size: 15 residues. Germline loops: CDR1 SGHVS, CDR2 FNYEAQ. The CDR3 nucleotides read TGTGCCAGCAGCCGACGGACAGGGGTGAACGAAAAACTGTTTTTT. Its protein is CASSRRTGVNEKLFF.

This sequence joins TRBV20-1 and TRBJ2-2; TRBD2 aligns across 8 bases. This CDR3 has 16 residues. Trimming took 0 bases from V and 4 from J; bases not matched to a gene: 7. Germline V gives CDR1 DFQATT, CDR2 SNEGSKA (reference sequence). The CDR3 region is CSARDSTGGATGELFF. As DNA, the CDR3 is TGCAGTGCTAGAGATTCGACGGGGGGGGCCACCGGGGAGCTGTTTTTT.

The rearrangement uses TRBV29-1 and TRBJ1-1; D ambiguous. Trimming removed 4 bases at V and 0 bases at J, with 9 bases between. The V gene's germline CDR1 is SQVTM and CDR2 ANQGSEA. CDR3 size: 13 residues. The CDR3 loop reads CSVGMTVNTEAFF. CDR3 nucleotide sequence: TGCAGCGTTGGAATGACGGTGAACACTGAAGCTTTCTTT.

V and J are TRBV7-2 and TRBJ2-5; 7 nucleotides line up with TRBD2. This CDR3 has 14 residues. V trimming: 3 bases; J trimming: 5 bases; junction bases outside the gene matches: 6. CDR1 SGHTA and CDR2 FQGNSA come from the germline V gene. CDR3 protein: CASSFSVTSETQYF. CDR3 bases: TGTGCCAGCAGCTTTTCGGTGACTAGCGAGACCCAGTACTTC.

The chain carries TRBV5-4 and TRBJ1-2; possible D gene TRBD1, 6 bases. The CDR3 is 15 amino acids. Germline values: CDR1 SGHNT, CDR2 YYREEE (reference sequence). The V gene lost 4 bases and the J gene lost 7 bases, with 20 bases spanning the gap. The CDR3 region has the DNA TGTGCCAGCAGCCAGGCGGGGGACATATGGAGTGGCTACACCTTC. Translated, it gives CASSQAGDIWSGYTF.

J is TRBJ2-1 and V is TRBV28; TRBD2 matches at 8 bases. J lost 8 bases, V lost 6 bases, and 3 bases had no gene match. Germline assignment: CDR1 MDHEN and CDR2 SYDVKM. The CDR3 sequence is 12 residues long. The CDR3 DNA reads as TGTGCCAGCAGAAGCGGGAGCGATGAGCAGTTCTTC. Amino acid sequence: CASRSGSDEQFF.

The chain combines TRBV7-3 with TRBJ1-2; D is unclear. The CDR3 spans 11 residues. In germline, CDR1 is SGHTA, CDR2 FQGTGA. V was shortened by 6 bases and J by 8 bases, with 10 bases between the two germline ends. CDR3 sequence reads: CASRRGGGYTF. CDR3 nucleotide sequence: TGTGCCAGCAGACGGGGAGGCGGCTACACCTTC.

The chain carries TRBV18 and TRBJ2-3; no clear D. Germline values: CDR1 KGHSH, CDR2 LQKENI. The CDR3 covers 12 residues. V was clipped by 0 bases and J by 12 bases, with 10 bases between them. The CDR3 loop reads CASSPPTDPQYF. In DNA, the CDR3 is TGTGCCAGCTCACCACCGACCGACCCCCAGTATTTT.

The chain joins TRBV9 to TRBJ2-4; the D gene could be TRBD1 or TRBD2 (5 bases each). V was pared by 0 bases and J by 10 bases, with 14 bases between. This CDR3 has 14 amino acids. Germline CDR1 and CDR2: SGDLS and YYNGEE. CDR3 nucleotide sequence: TGTGCCAGCAGCGTAGGGGACCTGAATCATATTCAGTACTTC. This encodes CASSVGDLNHIQYF.

The gene calls are TRBV21-1 and TRBJ1-3. TRBV21-1 is a documented pseudogene. This CDR3 region has 17 residues. The CDR3 sequence: CASSKSPIPSTGNTIYF. The CDR3 nucleotides are TGTGCCAGCAGCAAATCTCCGATTCCCAGTACAGGAAACACCATATATTTT.

The CDR3 DNA sequence: TGTGCCAGCTCACCACGGCCAAACACTGAAGCTTTCTTT. Encoded protein: CASSPRPNTEAFF. This sequence joins TRBV18 and TRBJ1-1; D uncertain. Germline V gene data show CDR1 as KGHSH and CDR2 as LQKENI. V lost 1 base and J lost 2, with 5 bases in between. The CDR3 loop spans 13 amino acids. Full variable domain (rest looked up from reference TRBV18 and TRBJ1-1): NAGVMQNPRHLVRRRGQEARLRCSPMKGHSHVYWYRQLPEEGLKFMVYLQKENIIDESGMPKERFSAEFPKEGPSILRIQQVVRGDSAAYFCASSPRPNTEAFFGQGTRLTVV.

CDR3 DNA: TGTGCCAGCAGTTACCCCCGGGTGGAAGGCTACACCTTC. This translates into CASSYPRVEGYTF. The chain has TRBV28 and TRBJ1-2; D ambiguous. Germline V gene lookup returns CDR1 MDHEN and CDR2 SYDVKM. The germline V and J ends were trimmed by 4 bases and 8 bases, with 14 bases remaining between them. This CDR3 has 13 residues.

The chain carries TRBV14 and TRBJ1-4; perhaps TRBD1 as D (6 bases). CDR3 length: 15 residues. The germline V and J ends were trimmed by 3 bases and 3 bases, with 11 bases remaining between them. From germline, CDR1 is SGHDN and CDR2 FVKESK. CDR3 residues: CASSQVPGANEKLFF. Here the CDR3 DNA reads TGTGCCAGCAGCCAGGTGCCAGGGGCTAATGAAAAACTGTTTTTT.